Each of the 16 T cell receptor beta chains below was sequenced from the same sample in a study of blood T cells in healthy people across ages. Through a sample-barcoded 5' primer and a J-beta primer mix, a second PCR was run for roughly 7 to 11 cycles. TCRdb re-called the 5' RACE reads with MiXCR, one entry per CDR3 protein. Among roughly 700,000 distinct CDR3 sequences, 49% were seen once, and the ten largest hold around a third. The sequenced material came from blood. The source is a woman in her fifties or sixties in good health.

This clonotype was observed a few times. The V and J genes are TRBV7-2 and TRBJ2-3, with D uncertain. The germline V gene encodes CDR1 SGHTA and CDR2 FQGNSA. V was shortened by 2 bases and J by 6 bases, with 9 bases between the two germline ends. CDR3 size: 13 residues. The CDR3 reads CASSLLGRDTQYF. Here the CDR3 DNA reads TGTGCCAGCAGCTTATTGGGTAGGGATACGCAGTATTTT.

As for this clonotype: An end of the junction differs from the germline gene, which may be a read error. This chain links TRBV28 with TRBJ2-6; 9 bases line up with TRBD1. CDR3 length: 16 residues. Germline V gene lookup returns CDR1 MDHEN and CDR2 SYDVKM. Written as DNA, the CDR3 is TGTGCCAGCGTTGGACAGGGGCGCTCTGGGGGCAACGTCCTGACTTTC. It encodes CASVGQGRSGGNVLTF. The full variable domain, rest sourced from reference TRBV28 and TRBJ2-6, is DVKVTQSSRYLVKRTGEKVFLECVQDMDHENMFWYRQDPGLGLRLIYFSYDVKMKEKGDIPEGYSVSREKKERFSLILESASTNQTSMYLCASVGQGRSGGNVLTFGAGSRLTVL.

The rearrangement links TRBV20-1 to TRBJ2-4; possibly TRBD2 for D (6 bases). The CDR3 is made up of 12 amino acids. Germline loops: CDR1 DFQATT, CDR2 SNEGSKA (reference sequence). Between the trimmed V and J ends, which lost 3 bases and 8 bases, there was a span of 11 bases. The CDR3 reads CSASGSGDIQYF. CDR3 DNA sequence: TGCAGTGCTAGCGGGAGCGGTGACATTCAGTACTTC.

As regards this clonotype: A much more abundant neighbour one base away suggests this may be a read error. The chain is built from TRBV20-1 and TRBJ2-1, with 8 bases fitting TRBD2. CDR3 length: 16 amino acids. Germline V gene data show CDR1 as DFQATT and CDR2 as SNEGSKA (reference sequence). In DNA, the CDR3 is TGCAGTACTAGCGGAGGACTAGCAGCGGCCTACAATGAGCAGTTCTTC. Encoded protein: CSTSGGLAAAYNEQFF.

The V gene is TRBV20-1, the J gene TRBJ2-7; weak D call: TRBD2 (7 bases). V gave up 5 bases and J gave up 3 bases, with 20 bases separating them. Germline assignment: CDR1 DFQATT and CDR2 SNEGSKA (reference sequence). The CDR3 has 15 residues. CDR3 DNA: TGCAGTGCTTCAGAAGGGGGGAGGGTAGACTACGAGCAGTACTTC. Protein: CSASEGGRVDYEQYF.

This chain connects TRBV7-9 to TRBJ2-2; D is unclear. The CDR3 runs to 12 residues. Germline V gene lookup returns CDR1 SEHNR and CDR2 FQNEAQ (reference sequence). With 1 base removed from V and 6 bases from J, the gap between germline ends came to 3 bases. The CDR3 loop reads CASSLEAGELFF. The DNA of the CDR3 is TGTGCCAGCAGCTTAGAGGCCGGGGAGCTGTTTTTT. Complete variable domain (other parts from reference TRBV7-9 and TRBJ2-2): DTGVSQNPRHKITKRGQNVTFRCDPISEHNRLYWYRQTLGQGPEFLTYFQNEAQLEKSRLLSDRFSAERPKGSFSTLEIQRTEQGDSAMYLCASSLEAGELFFGEGSRLTVL.

This chain links TRBV6-1 with TRBJ2-7, with D perhaps TRBD1 (6 bases). CDR3 length equals 17 residues. V gave up 5 bases and J gave up 7 bases, with 27 bases separating them. CDR1 is MNHNS and CDR2 is SASEGT in the germline V gene. The CDR3: CASSPQSGARSYNEQYF. The DNA for the CDR3 is TGTGCCAGCAGTCCCCAGTCAGGGGCGCGGAGCTACAATGAGCAGTACTTC.

This chain links TRBV25-1 with TRBJ2-1, with 8 bases identical to TRBD1. The V segment lost 10 bases and the J segment 10 bases; nucleotides outside the gene matches: 9. Germline V gene lookup returns CDR1 MGHDK and CDR2 SYGVNS. The length of the CDR3 is 12 residues. CDR3 bases: TGTGCCATCGCCCAGGGGGCGAGGGAGCAGTTCTTC. Translated: CAIAQGAREQFF.

As concerns this clonotype: Relative to the germline gene, one junction end is altered; a read error may explain this. The CDR3 sequence is CAISEFLGQGDSGANALTF. The CDR3 nucleotides read TGTGCCATCAGTGAGTTCCTGGGACAGGGAGACTCTGGGGCCAACGCCCTGACTTTC. This rearrangement joins TRBV10-3 to TRBJ2-6; 9 bases are a match to TRBD1. The CDR3 totals 19 residues. Per germline, CDR1 ENHRY and CDR2 SYGVKD.

The chain links TRBV5-5 to TRBJ2-6; 8 bases are shared with TRBD1. The CDR3 totals 17 residues. Germline V gene lookup returns CDR1 SGHKS and CDR2 YYEKEE (reference sequence). V trimming: 4 bases; J trimming: 0 bases; junction bases outside the gene matches: 6. DNA of the CDR3: TGTGCCAGCAGCCGGACAGGGATAACCTCTGGGGCCAACGTCCTGACTTTC. This translates into CASSRTGITSGANVLTF.

The V call is TRBV11-1, the J call TRBJ2-3; tentatively, D is TRBD1 (6 bases). The CDR3 length is 15 residues. The V and J ends lost 5 bases and 6 bases respectively, with 18 bases between them. Per the germline V gene, CDR1 is SGHAT and CDR2 is FQDESV (reference sequence). DNA for the CDR3: TGTGCCAGCAGCCCTGACCGGCCCAGGGGCGATACGCAGTATTTT. As protein: CASSPDRPRGDTQYF. Complete variable domain (other parts from reference TRBV11-1 and TRBJ2-3): EAEVAQSPRYKITEKSQAVAFWCDPISGHATLYWYRQILGQGPELLVQFQDESVVDDSQLPKDRFSAERLKGVDSTLKIQPAELGDSAMYLCASSPDRPRGDTQYFGPGTRLTVL.

The V and J genes are TRBV30 and TRBJ2-5; D is perhaps TRBD2 (6 bases). This CDR3 has 15 residues. The V gene lost 3 bases and the J gene lost 1 base, with 15 bases spanning the gap. Per the germline V gene, CDR1 is GTSNPN and CDR2 is SVGIG (reference sequence). This CDR3 is CAWSPGLARQETQYF. The CDR3 DNA sequence: TGTGCCTGGAGCCCCGGCCTAGCGCGCCAAGAGACCCAGTACTTC.

The gene calls are TRBV24-1 and TRBJ2-1, with D possibly matching TRBD2 (5 bases). The CDR3 is made up of 13 amino acids. The germline gives CDR1 KGHDR, CDR2 SFDVKD. Trimming took off 1 base at V and 7 bases at J, with 7 bases between the two ends. Here the CDR3 reads CATSDFGGNEQFF. CDR3 sequence (DNA): TGTGCCACCAGTGATTTCGGCGGGAATGAGCAGTTCTTC.

The rearrangement links TRBV11-2 to TRBJ2-7; a weak D match, TRBD2 (5 bases). V gave up 5 bases and J gave up 7 bases, with 30 bases separating them. CDR1 SGHAT and CDR2 FQNNGV come from the germline V gene. The CDR3 has 18 residues. The CDR3 DNA is TGTGCCAGCAGCCTCCTGTTGTTTGGGTTGCAAGACTACAATGAGCAGTACTTC. As protein: CASSLLLFGLQDYNEQYF.

The chain couples TRBV29-1 to TRBJ1-1; tentative D call: TRBD1 (5 bases). The V end lost 0 bases, the J end lost 4 bases, and 9 bases lay between the germline ends. CDR1 and CDR2 (germline): SQVTM, ANQGSEA. This CDR3 comprises 13 residues. CDR3 region: CSVEDLGVTEAFF. CDR3 coding DNA: TGCAGCGTTGAAGATTTAGGGGTCACTGAAGCTTTCTTT.

This clonotype was seen just once. The rearrangement joins TRBV7-2 to TRBJ2-5; 12 bases map to TRBD2. The V segment lost 3 bases and the J segment 5 bases; nucleotides outside the gene matches: 4. The length of the CDR3 is 15 residues. CDR1 and CDR2 (germline): SGHTA, FQGNSA. The CDR3, as DNA: TGTGCCAGCAGCTTGGGACTAGCGGGTTGGGAGACCCAGTACTTC. Protein sequence: CASSLGLAGWETQYF.